This TCR beta chain was profiled in a study of CD8+CD57+ T cells in acquired aplastic anemia. Study observations and caveats: Both patients and controls carried the same twenty-nine CD8+ CDR3 sequences. Patients and controls were not found to differ significantly in CD8+ Simpson's diversity.

Patients included in sequencing had previously demonstrated CD8+CD57+ cell expansion by flow cytometry. Genomic DNA, serving as template, underwent TCR beta VDJ and CDR3 profiling. TCRdb reprocessed the reads via MiXCR and lists one record per CDR3 protein. This sample has hundreds of thousands of distinct CDR3 sequences, with around 30% found just once. The CDR3 runs to 11 residues. Germline loops: CDR1 KGHDR, CDR2 SFDVKD. With 7 bases removed from V and 5 bases from J, the gap between germline ends came to 7 bases. This clonotype was recorded only once. Its matching antigen is unknown. The chain uses TRBV24-1 and TRBJ1-2; no firm D call. Sequencing was done on a sample of sorted CD4+, CD8+, or CD8+CD57+ T cells (not recorded which) from PBMCs. This TCR came from a human donor with aplastic anemia. The CDR3 protein is CATSSPYGYTF. The CDR3, as DNA: TGTGCCACCAGCTCCCCATATGGCTACACCTTC.